This T cell receptor (beta chain) was documented in a study of T-cell memory formation after mild COVID-19. This CDR3 is 14 amino acids long. V lost 3 bases and J 4 bases, leaving 12 bases between the germline ends. This clonotype was observed a handful of times. Its antigen is unknown. Constant-segment-primed 5'RACE gave TCR alpha and TCR beta cDNA libraries with sample barcodes and UMIs. Via MiXCR, TCRdb re-called the 5' RACE reads, giving one row per CDR3 protein. The sample has more than 200,000 distinct CDR3 sequences; approximately 16% are singletons. Whole-study results and caveats: Largely, contracting CD4+ clones fell within CM and EM, and contracting CD8+ clones within EMRA. Clones from the second wave (peaking day 37) had unconfirmed SARS-CoV-2 specificity.

V is TRBV12-3 or TRBV12-4 and J is TRBJ1-1; possibly TRBD1 for D (6 bases). The sample taken for sequencing was PBMCs or a T cell subset sorted from them (not recorded which). This receptor was obtained from a man between 18 and 29 years old who had mild COVID-19 (a few samples of this study predate the infection). Cell type and time point are not known. CDR3 DNA: TGTGCCAGCAGTTTCGACAGGTCGTCCACTGAAGCTTTCTTT. Residues: CASSFDRSSTEAFF.